Reported below is one T cell receptor beta chain. This clonotype was detected ten times or more. Its target antigen remains unknown. There are no base qualities to consult, and no much larger clone falls within one base. According to the germline V gene, CDR1 reads MNHNS and CDR2 reads SASEGT. From cysteine to phenylalanine, the CDR3 is 13 amino acids long. The only DNA kept is the CDR3, 39 bases in frame from the first base. V gives up 8 bases and J gives up 3 bases, and the segment between their germline ends measures 14 bases. This record belongs to a study of beta chain bispecific antibodies for T cell cancers (dated by TCRdb to about 2021). About the study as a whole: Healthy donor T cells were cocultured with T cell leukemia lines and bispecific antibodies, then TRBV sequencing of surviving cells measured the depletion of each TRBV family. Jurkat cells expressed surface TRBV12 (TRBV12-3), and HPB-ALL cells expressed surface TRBV5-5. The paper's findings and limits, for the study overall: Leukemia cell line cells were mixed with normal T cells in each sequenced sample, and most of the targeted TRBV signal was derived from the leukemia cells rather than from the normal T cells. Cross-reactivity of the anti-TRBV5-5 antibody with TRBV5-6 was attributed to high sequence similarity between the two genes.

T cells were expanded from blood mononuclear cells for 3 days with either the anti-CD3 antibody OKT3 or CD3/CD28 Dynabeads. The culture conditions for expanded T cells were RPMI 1640 plus 10% fetal bovine serum, recombinant human IL-2 (about 90 IU/ml) and IL-7 (roughly 4.5 ng/ml). Cocultures combined roughly 5 x 10^4 normal T cells with roughly 5 x 10^4 target cells and bispecific antibody in approximately 100 ul, incubated around 16 hours at 37°C. Every bispecific antibody was made of two single-chain variable fragments, expressed in a single-chain diabody format carrying a His tag. Effector T cells came from healthy human donors; peripheral blood mononuclear cells were isolated from leukapheresis samples by Ficoll density gradient centrifugation. Libraries incorporated unique molecular identifier barcodes, which were used to quantify clonotypes. Qiagen AllPrep DNA/RNA Micro kits were used to isolate total RNA, and an Agilent TapeStation was used to check RNA quality. TCR beta libraries were constructed by 5' RACE, in which cDNA synthesis was followed by two PCR steps with TCR beta constant-region gene-specific primers. An Illumina MiSeq platform was used to sequence the TCR beta libraries. The authors' pipeline ran thus. Reads were processed with MIGEC, MiXCR and VDJtools. Clonotype frequency was calculated as the fraction of unique molecular identifiers assigned to a given clonotype among all unique molecular identifiers in the sample. Nonfunctional TRBV genes classified in IMGT as pseudogenes or open reading frames, for example TRBV1, TRBV12-1 and TRBV21, were left out. Using fastp trimming at Q25 and MiXCR clonotype assembly, TCRdb reanalyzed the public sequencing data and kept in-frame beta chains. Entries are consolidated by CDR3 protein sequence, retaining the most common genes and DNA. The V and J calls here are based on TCRdb, not the publication. In this sample the table shows 21,000 or so distinct CDR3 sequences, less than 3% of which occur a single time. The ten largest make up approximately 30% of the sample.

The sequence is built from TRBV6-1 and TRBJ2-7; no D gene can be assigned with confidence. Sequencing used healthy donor T cells cultured with leukemia cells. The sequence came from a human donor in good health. Some clones in this sample may be carry-over from other donors' samples. The DNA sequence is as follows: TGTGCCAGCGCAACCGCTACCATCTACGAGCAGTACTTC. Protein translation: CASATATIYEQYF.